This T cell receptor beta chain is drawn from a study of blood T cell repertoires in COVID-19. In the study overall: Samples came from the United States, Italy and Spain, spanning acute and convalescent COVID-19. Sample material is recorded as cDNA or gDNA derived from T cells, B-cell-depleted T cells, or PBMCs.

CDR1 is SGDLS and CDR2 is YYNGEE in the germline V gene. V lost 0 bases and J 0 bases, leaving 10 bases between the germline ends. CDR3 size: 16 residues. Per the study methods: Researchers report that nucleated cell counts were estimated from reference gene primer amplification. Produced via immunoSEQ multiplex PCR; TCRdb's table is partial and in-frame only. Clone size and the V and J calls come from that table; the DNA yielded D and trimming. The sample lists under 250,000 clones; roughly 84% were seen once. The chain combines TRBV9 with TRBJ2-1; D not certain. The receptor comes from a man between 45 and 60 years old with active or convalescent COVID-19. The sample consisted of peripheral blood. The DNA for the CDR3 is TGTGCCAGCAGCGTAGCTACGGTGTACTCCTACAATGAGCAGTTCTTC. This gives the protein CASSVATVYSYNEQFF. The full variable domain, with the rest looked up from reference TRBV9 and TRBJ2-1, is DSGVTQTPKHLITATGQRVTLRCSPRSGDLSVYWYQQSLDQGLQFLIQYYNGEERAKGNILERFSAQQFPDLHSELNLSSLELGDSALYFCASSVATVYSYNEQFFGPGTRLTVL.